The rows below give T cell receptor beta chains drawn from one sample of a study of cytomegalovirus exposure and HLA in healthy donors. TCRdb keeps only in-frame clones here, not all; method: immunoSEQ multiplex PCR. The table includes around 120,000 clones, about 79% detected once. The sequenced material came from PBMCs. The receptors stem from a man aged 25 to 45 in good health and CMV-seropositive. Each CDR3 is given without its conserved first and last residue. The D gene is left open where the match is weak.

v_call	j_call	d_call	cdr3_aa
TRBV11-2	TRBJ2-5	-	ASSLVAGETQY
TRBV28	TRBJ2-4	-	ASSIPRDNKNIQY
TRBV10-3	TRBJ2-2	-	ATTDLTGELF
TRBV7-9	TRBJ2-1	TRBD2	ASSLGPLAGGRRYNEQF
TRBV7-2	TRBJ1-1	-	ASSHRRNTEAF
TRBV6-5	TRBJ1-1	TRBD1	ASSYSEGAKVAF
TRBV5-4	TRBJ2-1	-	ASSLVRPQSSYNEQF
TRBV5-4	TRBJ1-4	TRBD1	ASSLDRDATNEKLF
TRBV10-3	TRBJ2-5	TRBD1	ASSPGTETETQY
TRBV16	TRBJ1-2	-	ASSPQVPGLGYT
TRBV4-1	TRBJ2-7	-	ASSQVGTYTYEQY
TRBV19	TRBJ1-3	TRBD1	ASSMTGPGNTIY
TRBV7-2	TRBJ2-7	TRBD1	ASSLSRDRGSGEQY
TRBV7-9	TRBJ2-5	TRBD2	ASSFNSGGETQY
TRBV5-1	TRBJ1-1	-	ASSVAGRANTEAF
TRBV7-3	TRBJ2-7	TRBD2	ASSLAGGGVYEQY
TRBV7-2	TRBJ1-3	-	ASLGAGAGNTIY
TRBV7-3	TRBJ2-7	TRBD2	ASSRTSGPSYEQY
TRBV5-1	TRBJ2-3	TRBD2	ASRSTSGGGADTQY
TRBV13	TRBJ1-5	-	ASSAPGVNQPQH
TRBV5-1	TRBJ2-4	TRBD1	ARLTRQGKARVNSQY
TRBV5-5	TRBJ1-4	-	ASSLLPATNEKLF
TRBV7-9	TRBJ2-2	TRBD1	ASSSPGQGIGELF
TRBV10-3	TRBJ2-1	TRBD2	AISDILTSDEQF
TRBV12-5	TRBJ2-1	-	ASARDSSYNEQF
TRBV9	TRBJ2-5	TRBD2	ASSGGTSLRETQY
TRBV29-1	TRBJ1-6	TRBD1	SVSSYRQGESPLH
TRBV10-3	TRBJ2-1	-	AISESRLFNEQF
TRBV7-2	TRBJ1-2	TRBD1	ASSLARDRVSNYGYT
TRBV27	TRBJ1-1	-	ASSFRSSGNTEAF
TRBV28	TRBJ1-2	TRBD1	ASSPGDRGLGYT
TRBV18	TRBJ2-6	-	ASSPRREEGTSGANVLT
TRBV29-1	TRBJ1-2	-	SVGGDGANYGYT
TRBV27	TRBJ2-4	-	ASRGQTTTRWDIQY
TRBV11-3	TRBJ2-1	-	ASSPQGLGNNEQF
TRBV7-8	TRBJ2-7	TRBD1	ASSADRGWLEQY
TRBV7-6	TRBJ1-5	-	ASSLLESQPQH
TRBV2	TRBJ2-1	TRBD2	ASSSGTSGF
TRBV28	TRBJ2-3	-	ASSLVGHVGMGTDTQY
TRBV7-9	TRBJ1-1	-	ASSFPLTEAF
TRBV4-3	TRBJ1-2	-	ASSSSPGANYGYT
TRBV18	TRBJ2-3	TRBD2	ASSRQRESADTQY
TRBV14	TRBJ2-1	TRBD2	ASSQASGRAYEQF
TRBV13	TRBJ2-7	TRBD1	ASSFRDRLYEQY
TRBV28	TRBJ2-5	TRBD2	ASSGWTSGRQETQY
TRBV7-6	TRBJ2-3	-	ASSRRSGTSTDTQY
TRBV10-3	TRBJ1-1	TRBD1	AIRGQNFPLAF
TRBV2	TRBJ1-1	-	ASNRPSGGTEAF
TRBV25-1	TRBJ2-7	-	ASSEPAGFGYEQY
TRBV25-1	TRBJ2-3	TRBD2	ASSRLAGGTDTQY
TRBV7-2	TRBJ2-4	-	ASSYRTAVGVKNIQY
TRBV5-1	TRBJ2-5	TRBD1	ASSDRVGETQY
TRBV29-1	TRBJ1-4	-	SVLGANEKLF